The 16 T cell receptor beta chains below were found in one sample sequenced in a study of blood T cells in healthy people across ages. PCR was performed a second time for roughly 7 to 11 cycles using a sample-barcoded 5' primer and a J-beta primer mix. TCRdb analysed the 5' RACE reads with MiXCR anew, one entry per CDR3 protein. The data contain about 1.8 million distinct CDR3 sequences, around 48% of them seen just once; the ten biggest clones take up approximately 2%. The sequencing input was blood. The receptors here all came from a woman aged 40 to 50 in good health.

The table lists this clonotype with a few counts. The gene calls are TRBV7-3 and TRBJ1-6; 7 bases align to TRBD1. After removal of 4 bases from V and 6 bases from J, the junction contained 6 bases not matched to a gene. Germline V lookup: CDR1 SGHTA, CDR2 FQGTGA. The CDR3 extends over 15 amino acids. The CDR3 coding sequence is TGTGCCAGCAGCTCCTCGACAGGGCTTAATTCACCCCTCCACTTT. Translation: CASSSSTGLNSPLHF.

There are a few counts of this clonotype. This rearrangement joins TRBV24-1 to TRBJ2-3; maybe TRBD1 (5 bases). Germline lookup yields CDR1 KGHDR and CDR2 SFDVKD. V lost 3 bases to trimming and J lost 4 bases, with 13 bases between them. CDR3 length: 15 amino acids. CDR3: CATSDVAGKADTQYF. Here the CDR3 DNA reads TGTGCCACCAGTGATGTGGCAGGGAAGGCAGATACGCAGTATTTT.

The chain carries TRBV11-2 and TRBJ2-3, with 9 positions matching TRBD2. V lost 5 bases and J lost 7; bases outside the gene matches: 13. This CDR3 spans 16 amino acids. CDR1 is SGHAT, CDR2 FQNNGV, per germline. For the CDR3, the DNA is TGTGCCAGCAGCCCATGGGCTAGCGGGGCGTTAAATACGCAGTATTTT. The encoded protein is CASSPWASGALNTQYF.

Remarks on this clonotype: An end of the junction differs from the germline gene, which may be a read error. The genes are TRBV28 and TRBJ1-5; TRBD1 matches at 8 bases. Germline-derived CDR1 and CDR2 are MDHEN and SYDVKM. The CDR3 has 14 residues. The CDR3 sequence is CASSLTDRDQPQHF. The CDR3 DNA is TGTGCCAGCAGTTTAACGGACAGGGACCAGCCTCAGCATTTT. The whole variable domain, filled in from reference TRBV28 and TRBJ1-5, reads DVKVTQSSRYLVKRTGEKVFLECVQDMDHENMFWYRQDPGLGLRLIYFSYDVKMKEKGDIPEGYSVSREKKERFSLILESASTNQTSMYLCASSLTDRDQPQHFGDGTRLSIL.

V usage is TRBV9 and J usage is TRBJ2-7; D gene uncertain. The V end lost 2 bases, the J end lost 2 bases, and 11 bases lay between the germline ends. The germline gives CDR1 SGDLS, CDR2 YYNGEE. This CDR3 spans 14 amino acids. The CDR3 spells CASSVGGLPYEQYF. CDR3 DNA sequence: TGTGCCAGCAGCGTGGGTGGGCTACCCTACGAGCAGTACTTC.

CDR3 protein: CASSPRGGARDEQYF. DNA for the CDR3: TGTGCCAGCAGCCCACGGGGCGGGGCTAGAGACGAGCAGTACTTC. V is TRBV6-2 or TRBV6-3 and J is TRBJ2-4; D might be TRBD2 (6 bases). The better agreement between TRBJ2-7 and the DNA end casts doubt on the J call. The CDR3 is made up of 15 amino acids. Looked up from germline, CDR1 is MNHEY and CDR2 is SVGEGT.

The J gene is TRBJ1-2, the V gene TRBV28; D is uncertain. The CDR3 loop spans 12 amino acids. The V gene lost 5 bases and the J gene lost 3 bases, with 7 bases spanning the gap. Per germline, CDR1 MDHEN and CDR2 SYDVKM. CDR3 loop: CASSLNDYGYTF. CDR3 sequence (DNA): TGTGCCAGCAGTCTTAACGACTATGGCTACACCTTC.

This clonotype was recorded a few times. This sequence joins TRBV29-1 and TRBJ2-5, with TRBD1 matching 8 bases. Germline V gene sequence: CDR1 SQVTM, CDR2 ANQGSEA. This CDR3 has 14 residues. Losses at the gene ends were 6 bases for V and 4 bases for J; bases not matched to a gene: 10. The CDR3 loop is CSVDTGGTTETQYF. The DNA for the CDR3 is TGCAGCGTGGATACAGGGGGAACCACAGAGACCCAGTACTTC.

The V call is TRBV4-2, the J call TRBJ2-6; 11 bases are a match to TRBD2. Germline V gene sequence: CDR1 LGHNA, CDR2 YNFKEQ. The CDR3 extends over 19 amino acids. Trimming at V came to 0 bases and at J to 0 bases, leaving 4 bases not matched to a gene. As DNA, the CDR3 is TGTGCCAGCAGCCAAGATCTGCTAGCGGGGGGCTCTGGGGCCAACGTCCTGACTTTC. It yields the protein CASSQDLLAGGSGANVLTF.

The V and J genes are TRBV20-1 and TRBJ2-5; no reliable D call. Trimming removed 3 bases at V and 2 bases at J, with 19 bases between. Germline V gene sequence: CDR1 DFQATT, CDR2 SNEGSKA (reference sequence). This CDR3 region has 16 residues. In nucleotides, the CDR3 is TGCAGTGCTAGGAGGCAAACAACCGTGGAGCAAGAGACCCAGTACTTC. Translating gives CSARRQTTVEQETQYF.

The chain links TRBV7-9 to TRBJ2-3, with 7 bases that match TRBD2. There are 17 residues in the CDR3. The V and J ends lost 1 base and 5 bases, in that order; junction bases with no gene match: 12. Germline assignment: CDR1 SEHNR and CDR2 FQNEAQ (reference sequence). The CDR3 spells CASSLESLAEVQDTQYF. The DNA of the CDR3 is TGTGCCAGCAGCTTAGAATCCCTAGCGGAGGTTCAAGATACGCAGTATTTT.

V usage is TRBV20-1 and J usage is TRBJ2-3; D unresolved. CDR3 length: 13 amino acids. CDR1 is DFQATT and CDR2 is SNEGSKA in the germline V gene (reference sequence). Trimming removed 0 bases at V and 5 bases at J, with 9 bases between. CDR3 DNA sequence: TGCAGTGCTAGAGAAACATTGGGAGATACGCAGTATTTT. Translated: CSARETLGDTQYF.

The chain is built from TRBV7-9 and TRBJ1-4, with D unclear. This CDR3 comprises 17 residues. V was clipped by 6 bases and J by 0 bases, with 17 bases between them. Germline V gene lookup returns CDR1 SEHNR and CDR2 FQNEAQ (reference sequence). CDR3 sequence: CASSFQANVATNEKLFF. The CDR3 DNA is TGTGCCAGCAGTTTCCAAGCCAACGTTGCAACTAATGAAAAACTGTTTTTT.

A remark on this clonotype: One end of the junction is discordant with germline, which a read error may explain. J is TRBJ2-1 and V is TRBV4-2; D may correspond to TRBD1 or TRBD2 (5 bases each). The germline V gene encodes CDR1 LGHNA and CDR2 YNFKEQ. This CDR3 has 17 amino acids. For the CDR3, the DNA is TGTGCCAGCGGCCAAGATGGGACGACGGGCTCCTACAATGAGCAGTTCTTC. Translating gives CASGQDGTTGSYNEQFF.

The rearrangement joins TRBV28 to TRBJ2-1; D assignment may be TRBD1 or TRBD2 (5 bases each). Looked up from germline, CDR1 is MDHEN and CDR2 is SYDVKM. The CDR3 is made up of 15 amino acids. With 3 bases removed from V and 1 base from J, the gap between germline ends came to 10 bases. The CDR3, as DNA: TGTGCCAGCAGTTTCGAGGGGCGGTCCTACAATGAGCAGTTCTTC. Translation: CASSFEGRSYNEQFF.

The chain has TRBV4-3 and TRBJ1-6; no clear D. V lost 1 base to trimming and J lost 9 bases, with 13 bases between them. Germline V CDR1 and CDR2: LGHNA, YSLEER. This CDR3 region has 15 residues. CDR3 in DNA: TGCGCCAGCAGCCAAGGAGCAGAGATGCGTTCACCCCTCCACTTT. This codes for CASSQGAEMRSPLHF.